A single sample is the source of the 5 T cell receptor beta chains below, sequenced in a study of early T cells in non-severe SARS-CoV-2 infection. TCRdb recomputed calls from the 5' RACE reads with MiXCR, one row per CDR3 protein. The profile covers 100,000 to 150,000 distinct CDR3 sequences, with 14% to 15% appearing a single time and 21% taken by the ten largest. Source material: whole blood. Receptors were obtained from an adult who was a healthcare worker with PCR-confirmed SARS-CoV-2 infection or an uninfected control (not recorded which).

The sample holds a few counts of this clonotype. This rearrangement joins TRBV24-1 to TRBJ2-3; no definite D call. The CDR3 sequence is 15 residues long. Trimming took off 5 bases at V and 0 bases at J, with 11 bases between the two ends. CDR1 is KGHDR, CDR2 SFDVKD, per germline. The CDR3 DNA follows: TGTGCCACCAGTGCCGGGCCCTCTAGCACAGATACGCAGTATTTT. Its protein product is CATSAGPSSTDTQYF.

This clonotype occurred a few times. V gene TRBV14 combines with J gene TRBJ1-1; D is ambiguous. This CDR3 region has 12 residues. V dropped 5 bases and J dropped 1 base, with 5 bases sitting between them. Germline CDR1 is SGHDN and CDR2 is FVKESK. The CDR3 DNA follows: TGTGCCAGCAGCTGGGGGAACACTGAAGCTTTCTTT. This sequence encodes CASSWGNTEAFF.

This clonotype was recorded at least ten times. In nucleotides, the CDR3 is TGCAGTGCAACTAGCGGGGCCACGGCCTACGAGCAGTACTTC. Its protein is CSATSGATAYEQYF. V is TRBV20-1 and J is TRBJ2-7, with 10 positions matching TRBD2. Trimming took 6 bases from V and 2 from J; bases not matched to a gene: 7. The CDR3 has 14 amino acids. The germline V gene encodes CDR1 DFQATT and CDR2 SNEGSKA (reference sequence).

This chain joins TRBV9 and TRBJ2-1, with D possibly TRBD1 on 6 matching bases. The CDR3 has 14 amino acids. CDR1 SGDLS and CDR2 YYNGEE come from the germline V gene. V dropped 4 bases and J dropped 5 bases, with 13 bases sitting between them. The CDR3 DNA follows: TGTGCCAGCAGCCGCCAACGGGACAACAATGAGCAGTTCTTC. It specifies CASSRQRDNNEQFF.

This clonotype was seen more than once but under ten times. The chain is built from TRBV6-2 or TRBV6-3 and TRBJ2-2; D remains unclear. Trimming pared 8 bases from V and 1 base from J, leaving 8 bases between. The CDR3 covers 13 residues. The germline V gene has CDR1 MNHEY and CDR2 SVGEGT. CDR3 DNA: TGTGCCAGCTTTAGCCTGAACACCGGGGAGCTGTTTTTT. Translating gives CASFSLNTGELFF.